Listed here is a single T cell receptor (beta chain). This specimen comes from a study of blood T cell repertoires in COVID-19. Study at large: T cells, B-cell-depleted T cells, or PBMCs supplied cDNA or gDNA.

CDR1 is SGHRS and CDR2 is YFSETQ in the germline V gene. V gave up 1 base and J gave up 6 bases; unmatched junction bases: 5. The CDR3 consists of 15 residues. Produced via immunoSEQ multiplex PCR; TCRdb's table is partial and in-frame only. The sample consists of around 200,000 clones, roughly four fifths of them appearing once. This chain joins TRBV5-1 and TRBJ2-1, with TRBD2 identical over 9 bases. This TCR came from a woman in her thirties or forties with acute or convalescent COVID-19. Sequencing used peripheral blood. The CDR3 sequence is CASSLSLAGPNEQFF. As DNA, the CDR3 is TGCGCCAGCAGCTTGTCGCTAGCGGGGCCCAATGAGCAGTTCTTC.